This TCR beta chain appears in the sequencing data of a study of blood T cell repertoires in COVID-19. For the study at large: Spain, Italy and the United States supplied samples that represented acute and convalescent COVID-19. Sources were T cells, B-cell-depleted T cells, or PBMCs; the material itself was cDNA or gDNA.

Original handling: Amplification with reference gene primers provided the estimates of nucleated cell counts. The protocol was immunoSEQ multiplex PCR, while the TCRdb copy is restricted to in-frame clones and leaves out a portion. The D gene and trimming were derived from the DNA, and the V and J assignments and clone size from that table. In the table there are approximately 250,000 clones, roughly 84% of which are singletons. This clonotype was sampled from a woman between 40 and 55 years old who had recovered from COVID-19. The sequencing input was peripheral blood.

This chain's CDR3 is CASKHRPPYEQYF. The CDR3 DNA is TGTGCCAGCAAGCACAGGCCTCCCTACGAGCAGTACTTC. The chain joins TRBV6-5 to TRBJ2-7, with TRBD1 as a possible D gene (5 bases). Trimming cost V 7 bases and J 2 bases, with 12 bases left between them. CDR3 length: 13 amino acids. In germline, CDR1 is MNHEY, CDR2 SVGAGI.